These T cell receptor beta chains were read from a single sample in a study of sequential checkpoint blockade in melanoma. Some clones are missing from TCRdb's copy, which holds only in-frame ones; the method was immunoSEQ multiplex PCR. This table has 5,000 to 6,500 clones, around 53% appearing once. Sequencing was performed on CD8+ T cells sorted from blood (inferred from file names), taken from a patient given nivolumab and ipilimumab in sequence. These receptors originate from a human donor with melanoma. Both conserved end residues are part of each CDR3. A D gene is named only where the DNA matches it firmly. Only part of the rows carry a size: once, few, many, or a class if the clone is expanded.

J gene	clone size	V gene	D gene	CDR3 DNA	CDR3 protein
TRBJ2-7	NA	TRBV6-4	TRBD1	TGTGCCAGCAGTCCCGGGACAGGGGACGCCTACGAGCAGTACTTC	CASSPGTGDAYEQYF
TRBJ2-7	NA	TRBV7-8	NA	TGTGCCAGCAGCAAGATGGGCCACGAGCAGTACTTC	CASSKMGHEQYF
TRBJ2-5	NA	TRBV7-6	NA	TGTGCCAGCAGCCGAGGGGGAGAGACCCAGTACTTC	CASSRGGETQYF
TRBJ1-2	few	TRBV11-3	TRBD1	TGTGCCAGCAGCTTAGGGGGACAGCTGAGCTATGGCTACACCTTC	CASSLGGQLSYGYTF
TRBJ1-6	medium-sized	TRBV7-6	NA	TGTGCCAGCAGCTTAGGGGGACACAATTCACCCCTCCACTTT	CASSLGGHNSPLHF
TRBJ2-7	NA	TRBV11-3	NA	TGTGCCAGCAGTAACCGGGACAAGCCCTACGAGCAGTACTTC	CASSNRDKPYEQYF
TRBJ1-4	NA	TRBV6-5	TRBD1	TGTGCCAGCAGTTACTCTCAGGGGGCAGTTGAAAAACTGTTTTTT	CASSYSQGAVEKLFF
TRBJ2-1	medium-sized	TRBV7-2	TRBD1	TGTGCCAGCACGGACAGGAGCAATGAGCAGTTCTTC	CASTDRSNEQFF
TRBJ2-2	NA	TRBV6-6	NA	TGTGCCAGCAGTTGGGGGGGGGCCGACACCGGGGAGCTGTTTTTT	CASSWGGADTGELFF
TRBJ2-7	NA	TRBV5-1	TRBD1	TGCGCCAGCAGCTTGAGCCCGGGACAGGGAAGCTACGAGCAGTACTTC	CASSLSPGQGSYEQYF
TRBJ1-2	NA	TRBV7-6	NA	TGTGCCATCCAAACTAGGACTAACTATGGCTACACCTTC	CAIQTRTNYGYTF
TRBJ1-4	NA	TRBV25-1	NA	TGTGCCAGCAGTGGGGGAGGGGGAGGTTCTAATGAAAAACTGTTTTTT	CASSGGGGGSNEKLFF
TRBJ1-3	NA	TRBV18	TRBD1	TGTGCCAGCTCACCTTACCGGGACAGAGGCCTCTCTGGAAACACCATATATTTT	CASSPYRDRGLSGNTIYF
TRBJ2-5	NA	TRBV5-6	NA	TGTGCCAGCAGCTTGCTGGCGGTCCAAGAGACCCAGTACTTC	CASSLLAVQETQYF
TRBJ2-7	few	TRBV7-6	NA	TGTGCCAGCAGCTTACTTCAGGGAGGAGTGGACGAGCAGTACTTC	CASSLLQGGVDEQYF
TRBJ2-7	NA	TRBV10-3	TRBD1	TGTGCCATCAGGGGGACAGGGGAAGCCTACGAGCAGTACTTC	CAIRGTGEAYEQYF
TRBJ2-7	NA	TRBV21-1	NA	TGTGCCAGCAGCAAAGAGACCAGGGAAGTAAAGCAGTACTTC	CASSKETREVKQYF
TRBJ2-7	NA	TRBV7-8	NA	TGTGCCAGCAGCTTAGCGTCTCCCGAGCAGTACTTC	CASSLASPEQYF
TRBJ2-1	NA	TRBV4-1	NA	TGCGCCAGCAGCCAAGGAGCCCAGGTGGGTTGGCAGTTCTTC	CASSQGAQVGWQFF
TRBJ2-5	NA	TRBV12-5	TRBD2	TGTGCTAGTGGGCCGACTAGCGGGATCCAAGAGACCCAGTACTTC	CASGPTSGIQETQYF
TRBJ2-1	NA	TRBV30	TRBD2	TGTGCCTGGAGTAGCGGGATGCATGAGCAGTTCTTC	CAWSSGMHEQFF
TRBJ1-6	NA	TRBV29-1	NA	TGCAGCGTTGATCATCGCGCGGGCTTGAGTTCACCCCTCCACTTT	CSVDHRAGLSSPLHF
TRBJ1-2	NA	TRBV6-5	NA	TGTGCCAGCCGGGGGTTGACCGATGGCTACACCTTC	CASRGLTDGYTF
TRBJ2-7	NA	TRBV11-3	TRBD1	TGTGCCAGCAGCAAGCCGGGACAGGGCTACGAGCAGTACTTC	CASSKPGQGYEQYF
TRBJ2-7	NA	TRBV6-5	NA	TGTGCCAGCAGCTCGACAGTCTACGAGCAGTACTTC	CASSSTVYEQYF
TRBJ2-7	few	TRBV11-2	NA	TGTGCCAGCAGCTTAGGGCCAGGGGCGTTCTCCTACGAGCAGTACTTC	CASSLGPGAFSYEQYF
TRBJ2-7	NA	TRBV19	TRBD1	TGTGCCAGTAGCCATGGACAGGGGGCCTCCTACGAGCAGTACTTC	CASSHGQGASYEQYF
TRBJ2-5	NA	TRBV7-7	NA	TGTGCTAGCAGCTTAGATTGGGGGGAGGCAGGGCAAGAGACCCAGTACTTC	CASSLDWGEAGQETQYF
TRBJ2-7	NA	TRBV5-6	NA	TGTGCCAGCAGCTTTTCGGGACAAGTCAACGAGCAGTACTTC	CASSFSGQVNEQYF
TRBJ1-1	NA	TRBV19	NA	TGTGCCAGTAGTATGGGCGGGGGCTGGACTGAAGCTTTCTTT	CASSMGGGWTEAFF
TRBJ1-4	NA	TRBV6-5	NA	TGTGCCAGCAGTTACTCGCAGGGCCTCCCTAATGAAAAACTGTTTTTT	CASSYSQGLPNEKLFF
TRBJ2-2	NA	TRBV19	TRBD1	TGTGCCACCAGAACAGGGGGAACCGGGGAGCTGTTTTTT	CATRTGGTGELFF
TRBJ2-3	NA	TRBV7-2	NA	TGTGCCAGCAGCGGCATGGCGGTAACAGATACGCAGTATTTT	CASSGMAVTDTQYF
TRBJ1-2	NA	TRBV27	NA	TGTGCCAGCAAACAGGGACAAAACTATGGCTACACCTTC	CASKQGQNYGYTF
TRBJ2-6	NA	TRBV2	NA	TGTGCCAGCAGGCCCAGCGTCGCCGGCTCTGGGGCCAACGTCCTGACTTTC	CASRPSVAGSGANVLTF
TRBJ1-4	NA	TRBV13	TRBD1	TGTGCCAGCAGCCTGAGGGGGCCTAATGAAAAACTGTTTTTT	CASSLRGPNEKLFF
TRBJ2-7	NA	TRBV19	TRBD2	TGTGCCAGTGCTCAAGCGGGAGTGGTAACCTACGAGCAGTACTTC	CASAQAGVVTYEQYF
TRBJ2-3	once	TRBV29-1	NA	TGCAGCGTTGAAATAGCCGGTACTAGCACAGATACGCAGTATTTT	CSVEIAGTSTDTQYF
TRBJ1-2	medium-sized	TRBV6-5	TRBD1	TGTGCCAGCAGTCCCAAGACAGGGGCTGCCTATGGCTACACCTTC	CASSPKTGAAYGYTF
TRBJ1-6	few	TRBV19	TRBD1	TGTGCCAGTAGTATGACAGGGTCCAATTCACCCCTCCACTTT	CASSMTGSNSPLHF
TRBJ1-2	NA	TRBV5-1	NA	TGCGCCAGCAGCTTGGCCTTGGCGGACTATGGCTACACCTTC	CASSLALADYGYTF
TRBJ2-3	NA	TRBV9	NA	TGTGCCAGCAGCGTGCCTGAGACAGGCCTGGATACGCAGTATTTT	CASSVPETGLDTQYF
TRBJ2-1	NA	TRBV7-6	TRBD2	TGTGCCAGCAGCGGGACGGGACTAGGAACTGAGCAGTTCTTC	CASSGTGLGTEQFF
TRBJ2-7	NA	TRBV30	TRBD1	TGTGCCTGGAGTGACCCGGACAGGGACTTTTACGAGCAGTACTTC	CAWSDPDRDFYEQYF
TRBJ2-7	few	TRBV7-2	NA	TGTGCCAGCAGCTTAGTCAGGGGCTCCTACGAGCAGTACTTC	CASSLVRGSYEQYF
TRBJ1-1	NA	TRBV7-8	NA	TGTGCCAGCAGCTCCCCTCCTGGAGAGAACACTGAAGCTTTCTTT	CASSSPPGENTEAFF
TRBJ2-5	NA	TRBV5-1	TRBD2	TGCGCCAGCAGCTTGGACCCTAGCGGGGGGGCAGGAGAGACCCAGTACTTC	CASSLDPSGGAGETQYF
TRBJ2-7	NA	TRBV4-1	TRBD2	TGCGCCAGCAGCCAAGTGGGTCTAGCGGGAGGCTCCGGGGGCTACGAGCAGTACTTC	CASSQVGLAGGSGGYEQYF